Below, 26 T cell receptor beta chains from the same sample are listed, as sequenced in a study of blood T cells in healthy people across ages. It was with a sample-barcoded 5' primer and a J-beta primer mix that a second PCR of roughly 6 to 11 cycles was run. TCRdb processed the 5' RACE reads anew with MiXCR; each CDR3 protein has one entry. Among about 800,000 distinct CDR3 sequences listed, more than 45% were seen once. Specimen: blood. These receptor sequences come from a man aged 25-40 years in good health.

This clonotype was counted a few times. The chain couples TRBV29-1 to TRBJ1-2; D not resolved. Trimming left V 5 bases short and J 5 bases short, with 21 bases between. Germline V lookup: CDR1 SQVTM, CDR2 ANQGSEA. CDR3 size: 15 residues. The CDR3 nucleotides read TGCAGCGTTCCCCCTGCGGAGGCCCCAGAGTATGGCTACACCTTC. Translating it yields CSVPPAEAPEYGYTF. Looking up the rest from reference TRBV29-1 and TRBJ1-2 gives the full variable domain: SAVISQKPSRDICQRGTSLTIQCQVDSQVTMMFWYRQQPGQSLTLIATANQGSEATYESGFVIDKFPISRPNLTFSTLTVSNMSPEDSSIYLCSVPPAEAPEYGYTFGSGTRLTVV.

V gene TRBV6-6 combines with J gene TRBJ2-1, with 8 nucleotides matching TRBD1. CDR1 MNHNY and CDR2 SVGAGI come from the germline V gene (reference sequence). V trimming: 2 bases; J trimming: 7 bases; junction bases outside the gene matches: 7. The CDR3 spans 15 residues. CDR3 protein: CASSYRTGLTNEQFF. CDR3 in DNA: TGTGCCAGCAGTTACCGGACAGGGTTGACGAATGAGCAGTTCTTC.

The V and J genes are TRBV20-1 and TRBJ2-5; D is ambiguous. Germline V CDR1 and CDR2: DFQATT, SNEGSKA (reference sequence). The CDR3 extends over 14 amino acids. V was clipped by 0 bases and J by 5 bases, with 13 bases between them. The DNA of the CDR3 is TGCAGTGCTAGAGATCTGGCCGACTGGGAGACCCAGTACTTC. Its translation is CSARDLADWETQYF.

V usage is TRBV20-1 and J usage is TRBJ2-1; perhaps TRBD2 as D (6 bases). This CDR3 is 17 amino acids long. V was trimmed by 3 bases and J by 0 bases, leaving 18 bases between them. Per germline, CDR1 DFQATT and CDR2 SNEGSKA (reference sequence). CDR3 amino acids: CSARTLASASSYNEQFF. In nucleotides, the CDR3 is TGCAGTGCTAGGACCTTGGCTAGCGCAAGCTCCTACAATGAGCAGTTCTTC.

The chain combines TRBV29-1 with TRBJ2-3, with D uncertain. V was trimmed by 0 bases and J by 0 bases, leaving 10 bases between them. CDR3 length: 15 amino acids. CDR1 and CDR2 from the germline V gene are SQVTM and ANQGSEA. The CDR3 bases are TGCAGCGTTGAAGAGCCATTCACTAGCACAGATACGCAGTATTTT. Translating gives CSVEEPFTSTDTQYF.

This chain connects TRBV2 to TRBJ2-7, with TRBD1 matching over 8 bases. TRBJ2-5 matches the DNA end more closely, so the J call is doubtful. The CDR3 contains 13 residues. Germline V CDR1 and CDR2: SNHLY, FYNNEI. In DNA, the CDR3 is TGTGCCAGCAAACAGGGGGTTGTAGAGACCCAGTACTTC. Its protein is CASKQGVVETQYF.

This clonotype showed up just once. This chain links TRBV20-1 with TRBJ2-4; 8 bases are shared with TRBD2. The closer fit of TRBJ2-7 to the DNA end suggests the J call may be wrong. This CDR3 spans 14 amino acids. Germline V gene lookup returns CDR1 DFQATT and CDR2 SNEGSKA (reference sequence). The CDR3 bases are TGCAGTGCTCCCGTAGCGGGATGGGGCGACGAGCAGTACTTC. It specifies CSAPVAGWGDEQYF.

This clonotype has only one observation. The V gene is TRBV6-2 or TRBV6-3, the J gene TRBJ2-7; possible D gene TRBD2, 5 bases. The J call is in doubt because the DNA end fits TRBJ2-5 better. The CDR3 runs to 14 residues. Germline V gene sequence: CDR1 MNHEY, CDR2 SVGEGT. The CDR3 coding sequence is TGTGCCAGCAGTTACGGAGGCCGCCAGGAGACCCAGTACTTC. This codes for CASSYGGRQETQYF.

This clonotype appeared a single time. V is TRBV7-3 and J is TRBJ2-5, with TRBD2 identical over 8 bases. The tail of the sequence fits TRBJ2-7 better, so the J call may be wrong. The CDR3 extends over 14 amino acids. Germline V gene lookup returns CDR1 SGHTA and CDR2 FQGTGA. The CDR3 DNA is TGTGCCAGCAGCTCGGGGCAAGCGGGAGACGAGCAGTACTTC. It specifies CASSSGQAGDEQYF.

This chain joins TRBV11-2 and TRBJ2-1; 8 bases match TRBD2. The J segment lost 6 bases and the V segment lost 5 bases, leaving 9 bases of the junction unmatched. The CDR3 runs 15 residues. Germline CDR1 SGHAT, CDR2 FQNNGV. CDR3 amino acids: CASSDDSSGGNEQFF. The CDR3 region has the DNA TGTGCCAGCAGCGACGACTCGAGCGGGGGCAATGAGCAGTTCTTC.

The chain couples TRBV20-1 to TRBJ2-1; TRBD1 is a possible D gene (5 bases). The CDR3 spans 14 residues. V gave up 1 base and J gave up 5 bases, with 12 bases separating them. In germline, CDR1 is DFQATT, CDR2 SNEGSKA (reference sequence). CDR3 DNA sequence: TGCAGTGCTAGAGGACAGCGACTGAACAATGAGCAGTTCTTC. Translation: CSARGQRLNNEQFF.

This CDR3 is CSARDQQGIQETQYF. CDR3 bases: TGCAGTGCTAGAGATCAGCAGGGAATTCAAGAGACCCAGTACTTC. This chain links TRBV20-1 with TRBJ2-5, with D possibly TRBD1 on 5 matching bases. V lost 0 bases and J lost 2, with 13 bases in between. This CDR3 contains 15 residues. CDR1 is DFQATT and CDR2 is SNEGSKA in the germline V gene (reference sequence).

The gene calls are TRBV4-2 and TRBJ1-4; D ambiguous. CDR3 length: 14 residues. V dropped 6 bases and J dropped 7 bases, with 15 bases sitting between them. Germline assignment: CDR1 LGHNA and CDR2 YNFKEQ. The CDR3, as DNA: TGTGCCAGCAGGCGCGACGGACTACTTGAAAAACTGTTTTTT. Protein sequence: CASRRDGLLEKLFF.

At least ten counts were recorded for this clonotype. This chain joins TRBV20-1 and TRBJ2-4; D unclear. The V end lost 1 base, the J end lost 3 bases, and 13 bases lay between the germline ends. Per germline, CDR1 DFQATT and CDR2 SNEGSKA (reference sequence). This CDR3 comprises 15 residues. The CDR3 DNA is TGCAGTGCTAGAGCGGCGCAGGCAATCAAAAACATTCAGTACTTC. It specifies CSARAAQAIKNIQYF.

This chain joins TRBV7-2 and TRBJ2-1, with 7 bases fitting TRBD2. Germline CDR1 SGHTA, CDR2 FQGNSA. The CDR3 extends over 16 amino acids. Unmatched junction bases numbered 9, after V lost 5 bases and J lost 2 bases. The CDR3 spells CASSPPLARAYNEQFF. The CDR3 DNA sequence: TGTGCCAGCAGCCCCCCACTAGCGAGGGCCTACAATGAGCAGTTCTTC.

The chain employs TRBV12-5 and TRBJ1-5, with D uncertain. Per the germline V gene, CDR1 is LGHNT and CDR2 is FRNRAP. This CDR3 has 16 residues. V dropped 2 bases and J dropped 4 bases, with 15 bases sitting between them. The CDR3 bases are TGTGCTAGTGGTTTGAACGACTGGGGTATAAATCAGCCCCAGCATTTT. Translated, it gives CASGLNDWGINQPQHF.

This chain links TRBV20-1 with TRBJ2-1; unclear D gene. The CDR3 runs to 12 residues. Germline CDR1 is DFQATT and CDR2 is SNEGSKA (reference sequence). Trimming took 0 bases from V and 9 from J, leaving 9 bases between them. The CDR3 bases are TGCAGTGCTAGAGATCCGACCCCTGAGCAGTTCTTC. Protein: CSARDPTPEQFF.

Only a few counts were recorded for this clonotype. This sequence joins TRBV4-3 and TRBJ2-3, with D possibly matching TRBD2 (5 bases). The CDR3 is made up of 17 amino acids. Germline-derived CDR1 and CDR2 are LGHNA and YSLEER. V lost 0 bases, J lost 4 bases, and 17 bases lay in between. CDR3 sequence (DNA): TGCGCCAGCAGCCAAGATCCCCCCCCGGGATCCGCAGATACGCAGTATTTT. Its protein is CASSQDPPPGSADTQYF.

The V call is TRBV20-1, the J call TRBJ2-5; 10 bases line up with TRBD1. CDR1 DFQATT and CDR2 SNEGSKA come from the germline V gene (reference sequence). This CDR3 contains 14 residues. After removal of 1 base from V and 4 bases from J, the junction contained 3 bases not matched to a gene. The CDR3 here is CSARATGGGETQYF. CDR3 DNA: TGCAGTGCTAGAGCGACAGGGGGCGGAGAGACCCAGTACTTC.

The V gene is TRBV7-2, the J gene TRBJ1-2; the D gene is possibly TRBD1 (5 bases). Trimming removed 5 bases at V and 4 bases at J, with 14 bases between. The CDR3 has 14 amino acids. CDR1 SGHTA and CDR2 FQGNSA come from the germline V gene. The CDR3 reads CASSVVGGVYGYTF. CDR3 in DNA: TGTGCCAGCAGCGTAGTTGGGGGAGTCTATGGCTACACCTTC.

The chain is built from TRBV7-2 and TRBJ2-5, with a weak D call TRBD1 (6 bases). The end of the DNA aligns better with TRBJ2-7, so the J call may be wrong. CDR1 and CDR2 (germline): SGHTA, FQGNSA. The CDR3 contains 14 residues. As DNA, the CDR3 is TGTGCCAGCAGCTTAGAACAGGGAGTCTACGAGCAGTACTTC. This codes for CASSLEQGVYEQYF.

This clonotype was recorded a few times. V is TRBV15 and J is TRBJ2-5, with 7 bases aligning to TRBD2. CDR3 length: 16 residues. CDR1 is LNHNV and CDR2 is YYDKDF in the germline V gene (reference sequence). V trimming: 3 bases; J trimming: 2 bases; junction bases outside the gene matches: 9. CDR3 sequence (DNA): TGTGCCACCAGCAGGCTGCCGGGGGGTCGACAAGAGACCCAGTACTTC. Translation gives CATSRLPGGRQETQYF.

The V and J genes are TRBV7-2 and TRBJ2-1, with D hard to call. With 3 bases removed from V and 7 bases from J, the gap between germline ends came to 13 bases. The CDR3 loop spans 14 amino acids. Per germline, CDR1 SGHTA and CDR2 FQGNSA. CDR3 region: CASSLLQAVNEQFF. CDR3 coding DNA: TGTGCCAGCAGCTTGTTGCAGGCTGTGAATGAGCAGTTCTTC.

The rearrangement joins TRBV27 to TRBJ2-3; no clear D gene. The germline V gene encodes CDR1 MNHEY and CDR2 SMNVEV (reference sequence). This CDR3 contains 14 residues. Trimming removed 5 bases at V and 0 bases at J, with 9 bases between. The CDR3 nucleotides are TGTGCCAGCAGTCCCACCTTGAGCACAGATACGCAGTATTTT. It codes for CASSPTLSTDTQYF.

The chain uses TRBV10-3 and TRBJ1-2; D is possibly TRBD1 (5 bases). Deletions cut 3 bases from V and 1 base from J, with 12 bases between. Germline V gives CDR1 ENHRY, CDR2 SYGVKD. This CDR3 has 15 amino acids. CDR3 residues: CAISESKRGNYGYTF. The CDR3 DNA sequence: TGTGCCATCAGTGAATCCAAAAGGGGTAACTATGGCTACACCTTC.

The genes are TRBV4-1 and TRBJ2-7, with 7 positions matching TRBD2. Germline V gene sequence: CDR1 MGHRA, CDR2 YSYEKL. J was trimmed by 4 bases and V by 6 bases; bases with no gene match: 9. The CDR3 extends over 14 amino acids. The CDR3 sequence is CASSTGTIGYEQYF. The DNA of the CDR3 is TGCGCCAGCAGTACCGGGACTATAGGATACGAGCAGTACTTC.